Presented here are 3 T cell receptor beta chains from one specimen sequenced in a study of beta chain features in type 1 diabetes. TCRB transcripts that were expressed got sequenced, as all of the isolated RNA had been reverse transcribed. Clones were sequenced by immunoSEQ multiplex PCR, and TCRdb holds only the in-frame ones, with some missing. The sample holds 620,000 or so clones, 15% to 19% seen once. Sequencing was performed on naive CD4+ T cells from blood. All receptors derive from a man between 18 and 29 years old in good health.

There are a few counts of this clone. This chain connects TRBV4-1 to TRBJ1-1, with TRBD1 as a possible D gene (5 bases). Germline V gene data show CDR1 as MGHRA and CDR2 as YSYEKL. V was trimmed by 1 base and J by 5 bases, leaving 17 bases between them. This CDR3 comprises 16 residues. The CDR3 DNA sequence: TGCGCCAGCAGCCAAGCACCGCGATCCGGGGGTACTGAAGCTTTCTTT. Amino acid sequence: CASSQAPRSGGTEAFF.

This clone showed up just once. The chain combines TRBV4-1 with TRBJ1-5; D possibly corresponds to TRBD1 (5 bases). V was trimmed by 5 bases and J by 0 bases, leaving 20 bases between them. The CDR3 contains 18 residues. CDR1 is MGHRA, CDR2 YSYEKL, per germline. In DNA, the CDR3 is TGCGCCAGCAGCGTTGGGACGGGCAGGTTTTATAGCAATCAGCCCCAGCATTTT. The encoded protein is CASSVGTGRFYSNQPQHF.

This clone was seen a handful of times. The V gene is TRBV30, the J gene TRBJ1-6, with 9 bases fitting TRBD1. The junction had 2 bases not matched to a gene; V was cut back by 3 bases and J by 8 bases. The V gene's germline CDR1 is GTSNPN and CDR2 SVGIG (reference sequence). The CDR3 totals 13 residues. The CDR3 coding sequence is TGTGCCTGGAGCAGGACAGGGGATTCACCCCTCCACTTT. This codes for CAWSRTGDSPLHF.